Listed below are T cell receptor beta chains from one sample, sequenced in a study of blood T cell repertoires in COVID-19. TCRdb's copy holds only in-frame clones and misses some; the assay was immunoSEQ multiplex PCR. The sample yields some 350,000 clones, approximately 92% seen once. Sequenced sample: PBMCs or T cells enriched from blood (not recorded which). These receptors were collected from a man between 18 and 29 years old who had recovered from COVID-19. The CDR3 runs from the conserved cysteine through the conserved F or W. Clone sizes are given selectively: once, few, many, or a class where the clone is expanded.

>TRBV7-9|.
CASTRTSTATSWVYEQYF
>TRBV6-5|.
CASSFRDTYTEAFF
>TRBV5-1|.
CASSFGQGAGETQYF
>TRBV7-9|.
CASSAPGQGTETQYF
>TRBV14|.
CASSQGPRGWHRDYGYTF
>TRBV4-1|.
CASSYRQGATYEQYF
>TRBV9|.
CASSVDSQGSSPLHF
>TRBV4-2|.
CASSTQGSGNTIYF
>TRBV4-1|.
CASSQGLAGVLYEQYF
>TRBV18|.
CASSRGQDLSYNEQFF
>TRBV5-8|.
CASSLRRTGGGSPLHF
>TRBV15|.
CATSRGHDSSYEQYF
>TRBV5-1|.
CASQTGGTTDTQYF
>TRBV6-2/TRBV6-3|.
CASSLQTGAYNQPQHF
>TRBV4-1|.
CASRGLAGGTDTQYF
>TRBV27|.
CASSFPRSGSSSYEQYF
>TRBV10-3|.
CAISETPPTGEQFF
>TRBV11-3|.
CASSPWGLAGDNTGELFF
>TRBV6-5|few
CASSSRRNYGYTF
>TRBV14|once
CASSRGTGNYNEQFF
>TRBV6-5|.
CARGRDRVGEAFF
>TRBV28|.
CATLRGGDTGELFF
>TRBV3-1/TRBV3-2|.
CASSLTGQGFNEKLFF
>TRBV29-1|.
CSVALNTNTEAFF
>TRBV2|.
CASKMAADTQYF
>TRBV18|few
CASSPGTGVGSPLHF
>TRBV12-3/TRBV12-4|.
CASSTGVYEQYF
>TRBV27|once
CASRGSSGGSYEQYF
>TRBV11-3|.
CASSFLRTGPAEAFF
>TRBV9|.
CASSRTEVYQPQHF
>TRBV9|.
CASSQGPGIDEKLFF
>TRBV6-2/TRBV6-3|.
CASSPAGAGIYEQYF
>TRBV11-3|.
CASSPGTTGTYGYTF
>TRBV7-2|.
CASSLGLAVDEQFF
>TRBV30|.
CAWSRDSSVYNEQFF
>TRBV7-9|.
CASSRDRNNSPLHF
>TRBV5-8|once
CASSLGTGPTFYEQYF
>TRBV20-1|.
CSASGGQGPGYEQYF
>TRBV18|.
CASSGTLQGADEQYF
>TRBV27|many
CASSLWGPGVYEQYF
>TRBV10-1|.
CASSSREDYGYTF
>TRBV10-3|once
CAISESLDTEAFF
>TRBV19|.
CASSMEFNQPQHF
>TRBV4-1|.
CASSQVLRGLEAFF
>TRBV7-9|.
CASSIERTPNFEKLFF
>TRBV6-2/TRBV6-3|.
CASSRGLATGELFF
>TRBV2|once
CASRGLARAPYNEQFF
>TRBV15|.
CATSGPGGGQGQPQHF
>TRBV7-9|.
CASSPPSPPANYGYTF